The 23 T cell receptor beta chains reported below all come from one sample, sequenced in a study of cytomegalovirus exposure and HLA in healthy donors. In the PCR, 60 Vbeta and 13 Jbeta primers were used. TCRdb's table, derived via immunoSEQ multiplex PCR, lists solely in-frame clones and lacks some. With under 90,000 clones in the sample, the ten largest clones hold just over 15%. The material sequenced was PBMCs. Source of these receptors: a man aged 45 to 65 in good health and CMV-seropositive.

J is TRBJ1-5 and V is TRBV12-5; perhaps TRBD1 as D (5 bases). The V end was cut by 4 bases, the J end by 0 bases, with 10 bases between. The CDR3 consists of 15 residues. CDR1 and CDR2 from the germline V gene are LGHNT and FRNRAP. CDR3 protein: CASGSTDYSNQPQHF. In nucleotides, the CDR3 is TGTGCTAGTGGTTCGACAGATTATAGCAATCAGCCCCAGCATTTT.

The V gene is TRBV4-3, the J gene TRBJ2-3; possible D gene TRBD2, 6 bases. The germline gives CDR1 LGHNA, CDR2 YSLEER. The CDR3 spans 18 residues. Trimming shortened V by 0 bases and J by 2 bases, and 18 bases separated the two germline ends. The chain's CDR3 is CASSQDRPPSELTDTQYF. In nucleotides, the CDR3 is TGCGCCAGCAGCCAAGATCGACCGCCTAGCGAGCTCACAGATACGCAGTATTTT.

This sequence joins TRBV7-6 and TRBJ1-4; D unclear. The V end lost 3 bases, the J end lost 0 bases, and 8 bases lay between the germline ends. The CDR3 has 15 residues. Per germline, CDR1 SGHVS and CDR2 FNYEAQ. The CDR3 DNA is TGTGCCAGCAGCTTTTTCGGTTCAACTAATGAAAAACTGTTTTTT. It is translated as CASSFFGSTNEKLFF. The full variable domain, in which reference TRBV7-6 and TRBJ1-4 provide the parts outside the CDR3, is GAGVSQSPRYKVTKRGQDVALRCDPISGHVSLYWYRQALGQGPEFLTYFNYEAQQDKSGLPNDRFSAERPEGSISTLTIQRTEQRDSAMYRCASSFFGSTNEKLFFGSGTQLSVL.

The chain carries TRBV2 and TRBJ1-1; D may be TRBD1 (5 bases). CDR3 size: 11 residues. Germline CDR1 and CDR2: SNHLY and FYNNEI. The V gene lost 5 bases and the J gene lost 11 bases, with 12 bases spanning the gap. The CDR3 sequence is CASSPRVRAFF. The CDR3 DNA reads TGTGCCAGCAGTCCCAGGGTTCGGGCTTTCTTT.

The chain links TRBV10-1 to TRBJ1-5; tentative D call: TRBD1 (5 bases). The CDR3 has 14 residues. CDR1 and CDR2 (germline): WNHNN, SYGVQD (reference sequence). V was shortened by 3 bases and J by 7 bases, with 13 bases between the two germline ends. The CDR3 DNA sequence: TGCGCCAGCAGTGAAGATAGGGGATCGCAGCCCCAGCATTTT. Protein sequence: CASSEDRGSQPQHF.

The chain joins TRBV30 to TRBJ1-5; D is uncertain. Per germline, CDR1 GTSNPN and CDR2 SVGIG (reference sequence). The V gene lost 2 bases and the J gene lost 2 bases, with 13 bases spanning the gap. The CDR3 loop spans 15 amino acids. CDR3 amino acids: CAWSSSAVGNQPQHF. The CDR3 coding sequence is TGTGCCTGGAGTAGTTCGGCGGTTGGCAATCAGCCCCAGCATTTT.

V usage is TRBV10-2 and J usage is TRBJ2-7; a weak D match, TRBD2 (5 bases). The germline V gene has CDR1 WSHSY and CDR2 SAAADI. Between the trimmed V and J ends, which lost 4 bases and 1 base, there was a span of 8 bases. The CDR3 spans 13 residues. The CDR3 coding sequence is TGCGCCAGCAGTGTGGACTCGTCCTACGAGCAGTACGTC. Protein: CASSVDSSYEQYV.

The chain links TRBV5-8 to TRBJ1-6; D perhaps matches TRBD1 (6 bases). Per the germline V gene, CDR1 is SGHTS and CDR2 is YDEGEE. V was cut by 2 bases and J by 7 bases, with 10 bases left in between. The CDR3 runs 14 residues. The CDR3 DNA follows: TGTGCCAGCAGCTTCGGACAGAAGAATTCACCCCTCCACTTT. Translating it yields CASSFGQKNSPLHF. The complete variable domain, with remaining parts taken from reference TRBV5-8 and TRBJ1-6, reads EAGVTQSPTHLIKTRGQQATLRCSPISGHTSVYWYQQALGLGLQFLLWYDEGEERNRGNFPPRFSGRQFPNYSSELNVNALELEDSALYLCASSFGQKNSPLHFGNGTRLTVT.

V usage is TRBV25-1 and J usage is TRBJ2-1; TRBD2 aligns across 11 bases. The CDR3 extends over 15 amino acids. Germline assignment: CDR1 MGHDK and CDR2 SYGVNS. V lost 3 bases, J lost 10 bases, and 8 bases stayed unmatched. For the CDR3, the DNA is TGTGCCAGCAGTGACGGACTAGCGGGCCTCTTGGAGCAGTTCTTC. Translating it yields CASSDGLAGLLEQFF. Full variable domain (rest looked up from reference TRBV25-1 and TRBJ2-1): EADIYQTPRYLVIGTGKKITLECSQTMGHDKMYWYQQDPGMELHLIHYSYGVNSTEKGDLSSESTVSRIRTEHFPLTLESARPSHTSQYLCASSDGLAGLLEQFFGPGTRLTVL.

The chain uses TRBV7-8 and TRBJ1-2; a possible D gene is TRBD1 (6 bases). The CDR3 contains 13 residues. V gave up 6 bases and J gave up 2 bases, with 10 bases separating them. The germline V gene has CDR1 SGHVS and CDR2 FQNEAQ. The CDR3 coding sequence is TGTGCCAGCAGTTCCCAGGGGAACTATGGCTACACCTTC. Protein product: CASSSQGNYGYTF. Full variable domain (outside the CDR3, taken from reference TRBV7-8 and TRBJ1-2): GAGVSQSPRYKVAKRGQDVALRCDPISGHVSLFWYQQALGQGPEFLTYFQNEAQLDKSGLPSDRFFAERPEGSVSTLKIQRTQQEDSAVYLCASSSQGNYGYTFGSGTRLTVV.

The genes are TRBV19 and TRBJ2-2; 13 bases are a match to TRBD2. V was clipped by 4 bases and J by 4 bases; unmatched bases: 6. The germline V gene encodes CDR1 LNHDA and CDR2 SQIVND (reference sequence). This CDR3 comprises 17 residues. The DNA of the CDR3 is TGTGCCAGTAGTACCCCGGGACTAGCGGGGATCACCGGGGAGCTGTTTTTT. Encoded protein: CASSTPGLAGITGELFF.

The V gene is TRBV29-1, the J gene TRBJ2-2; D perhaps matches TRBD2 (7 bases). CDR1 and CDR2 from the germline V gene are SQVTM and ANQGSEA. This CDR3 has 15 amino acids. V lost 7 bases to trimming and J lost 5 bases, with 20 bases between them. The CDR3, as DNA: TGCAGCGGATTAGGGGGGGCAGGGTCAACCGGGGAGCTGTTTTTT. It yields the protein CSGLGGAGSTGELFF.

V and J are TRBV7-8 and TRBJ2-4; 7 positions match TRBD2. J lost 7 bases, V lost 7 bases, and 16 bases had no gene match. Germline CDR1 and CDR2: SGHVS and FQNEAQ. The CDR3 covers 16 residues. The CDR3 region is CASTYLPGGEGNIQYF. The CDR3 bases are TGTGCCAGCACCTACTTGCCGGGGGGAGAAGGTAACATTCAGTACTTC.

The chain uses TRBV4-2 and TRBJ1-1; D not resolved. The germline CDR1 and CDR2 sequences are LGHNA and YNFKEQ. CDR3 size: 12 residues. V gave up 3 bases and J gave up 5 bases, with 7 bases separating them. CDR3 sequence: CASSQGRTEAFF. The CDR3 DNA sequence: TGTGCCAGCAGCCAGGGCCGAACTGAAGCTTTCTTT.

The rearrangement uses TRBV30 and TRBJ1-2, with D possibly TRBD1 on 6 matching bases. V was trimmed by 3 bases and J by 0 bases, leaving 11 bases between them. The CDR3 length is 14 residues. Germline CDR1 is GTSNPN and CDR2 is SVGIG (reference sequence). This chain's CDR3 is CAWRPGETNYGYTF. The CDR3 DNA is TGTGCCTGGAGACCAGGGGAGACTAACTATGGCTACACCTTC.

The chain has TRBV7-2 and TRBJ2-2; D gene uncertain. The CDR3 spans 12 residues. The ends were cut back, 5 bases at V and 3 bases at J, with 4 bases in the middle. The V gene's germline CDR1 is SGHTA and CDR2 FQGNSA. The CDR3 DNA sequence: TGTGCCAGCAGCACATACACCGGGGAGCTGTTTTTT. Translated: CASSTYTGELFF.

The CDR3 sequence is CASSTNYESEGQFF. CDR3 coding DNA: TGTGCCAGTAGTACGAACTATGAGTCGGAGGGGCAGTTCTTC. The chain carries TRBV19 and TRBJ2-1; a possible D gene is TRBD2 (6 bases). The CDR3 is 14 residues long. V lost 4 bases, J lost 12 bases, and 19 bases lay in between. Germline loops: CDR1 LNHDA, CDR2 SQIVND (reference sequence).

This rearrangement joins TRBV4-3 to TRBJ2-7; 8 nucleotides agree with TRBD1. The germline CDR1 and CDR2 sequences are LGHNA and YSLEER. V lost 4 bases and J lost 2; bases outside the gene matches: 4. The length of the CDR3 is 14 residues. CDR3 protein: CASSLGQGAYEQYF. CDR3 nucleotide sequence: TGCGCCAGCAGCCTCGGACAGGGTGCCTACGAGCAGTACTTC.

The J gene is TRBJ1-1, the V gene TRBV30; D call uncertain. Trimming took off 0 bases at V and 1 base at J, with 6 bases between the two ends. Germline V CDR1 and CDR2: GTSNPN, SVGIG (reference sequence). CDR3 length equals 13 residues. CDR3 bases: TGTGCCTGGAGTGTAGTAGAGAACACTGAAGCTTTCTTT. Protein product: CAWSVVENTEAFF.

The rearrangement links TRBV6-5 to TRBJ2-5, with D uncertain. The V gene's germline CDR1 is MNHEY and CDR2 SVGAGI. V was pared by 1 base and J by 2 bases, with 8 bases between. The CDR3 sequence is 14 residues long. This CDR3 reads CASSYLTGQETQYF. In DNA, the CDR3 is TGTGCCAGCAGTTACTTAACCGGGCAAGAGACCCAGTACTTC.

J is TRBJ2-1 and V is TRBV10-3, with TRBD2 matching over 11 bases. This CDR3 spans 14 amino acids. Germline V gene data show CDR1 as ENHRY and CDR2 as SYGVKD. The ends lost 4 bases at V and 4 bases at J; junction bases unmatched: 0. The CDR3 region has the DNA TGTGCCATCAGTGGACTAGCGGGGTACAATGAGCAGTTCTTC. As protein: CAISGLAGYNEQFF.

This chain uses TRBV11-3 with TRBJ1-1; D gene uncertain. The germline gives CDR1 SGHNT, CDR2 YENEEA. This CDR3 has 17 amino acids. Trimming removed 5 bases from V and 8 bases from J, with 27 bases in between. The CDR3 loop reads CASSRYLRTTGYHEAFF. For the CDR3, the DNA is TGTGCCAGCAGCAGATATTTACGAACCACGGGGTACCACGAAGCTTTCTTT.

The chain has TRBV30 and TRBJ2-3; 8 nucleotides line up with TRBD2. V dropped 3 bases and J dropped 3; count of bases not matched to a gene: 8. Per germline, CDR1 GTSNPN and CDR2 SVGIG (reference sequence). The CDR3 is 15 amino acids. In DNA, the CDR3 is TGTGCCTGGAGCAAAGCGGGAGCTGGTACAGATACGCAGTATTTT. This encodes CAWSKAGAGTDTQYF.